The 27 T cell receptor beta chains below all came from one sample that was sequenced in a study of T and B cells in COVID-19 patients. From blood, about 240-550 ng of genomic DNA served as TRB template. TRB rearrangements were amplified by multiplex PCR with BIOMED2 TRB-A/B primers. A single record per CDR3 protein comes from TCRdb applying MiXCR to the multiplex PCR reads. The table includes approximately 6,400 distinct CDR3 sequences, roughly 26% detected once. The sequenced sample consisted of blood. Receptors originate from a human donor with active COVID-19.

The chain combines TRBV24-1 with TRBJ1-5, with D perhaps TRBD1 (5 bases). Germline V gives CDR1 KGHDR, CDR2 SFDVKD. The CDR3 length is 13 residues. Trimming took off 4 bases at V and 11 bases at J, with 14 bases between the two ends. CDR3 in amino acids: CATSDGQGKAQHF. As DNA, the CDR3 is TGTGCCACCAGTGACGGCCAGGGTAAGGCCCAGCATTTT.

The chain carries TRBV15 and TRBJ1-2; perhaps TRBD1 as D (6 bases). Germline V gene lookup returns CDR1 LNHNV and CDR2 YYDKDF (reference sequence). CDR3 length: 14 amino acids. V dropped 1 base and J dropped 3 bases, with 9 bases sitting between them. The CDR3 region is CATSRATGYYGYTF. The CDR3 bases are TGTGCCACCAGCAGAGCGACAGGATACTATGGCTACACCTTC.

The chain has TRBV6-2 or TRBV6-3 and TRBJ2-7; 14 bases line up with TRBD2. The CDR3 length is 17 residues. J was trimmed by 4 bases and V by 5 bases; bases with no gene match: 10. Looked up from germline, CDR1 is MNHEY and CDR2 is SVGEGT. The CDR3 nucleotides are TGTGCCAGCAGTCCGCACCGAGGACTAGCGGGGGGATACGAGCAGTACTTC. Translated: CASSPHRGLAGGYEQYF.

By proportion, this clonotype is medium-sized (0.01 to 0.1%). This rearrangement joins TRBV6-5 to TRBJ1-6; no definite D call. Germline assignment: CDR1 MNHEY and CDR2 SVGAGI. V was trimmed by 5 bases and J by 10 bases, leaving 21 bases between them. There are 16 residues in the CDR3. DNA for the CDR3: TGTGCCAGCAGTGAAGAGGCCGCCCGCCGAGGATCACCCCTCCACTTT. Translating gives CASSEEAARRGSPLHF.

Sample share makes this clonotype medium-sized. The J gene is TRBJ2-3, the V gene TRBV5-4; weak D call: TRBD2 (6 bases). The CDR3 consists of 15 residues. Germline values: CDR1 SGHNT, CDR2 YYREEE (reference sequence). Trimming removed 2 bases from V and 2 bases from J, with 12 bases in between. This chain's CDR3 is CASSFAGPFTDTQYF. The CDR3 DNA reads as TGTGCCAGCAGCTTTGCGGGGCCATTCACAGATACGCAGTATTTT.

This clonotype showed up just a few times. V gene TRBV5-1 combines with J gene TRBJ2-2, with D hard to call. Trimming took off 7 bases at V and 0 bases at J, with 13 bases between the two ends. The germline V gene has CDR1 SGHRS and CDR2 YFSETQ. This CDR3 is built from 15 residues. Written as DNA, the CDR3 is TGCGCCAGCGCCAAAGGCCCCGCGAACACCGGGGAGCTGTTTTTT. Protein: CASAKGPANTGELFF.

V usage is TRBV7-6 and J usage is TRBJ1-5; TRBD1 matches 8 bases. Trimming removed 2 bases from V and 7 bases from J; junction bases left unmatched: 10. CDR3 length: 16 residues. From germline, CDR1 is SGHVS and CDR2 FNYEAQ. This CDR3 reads CASSLSSTGAGQPQHF. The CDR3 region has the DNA TGTGCCAGCAGCTTAAGCTCGACAGGGGCAGGCCAGCCCCAGCATTTT.

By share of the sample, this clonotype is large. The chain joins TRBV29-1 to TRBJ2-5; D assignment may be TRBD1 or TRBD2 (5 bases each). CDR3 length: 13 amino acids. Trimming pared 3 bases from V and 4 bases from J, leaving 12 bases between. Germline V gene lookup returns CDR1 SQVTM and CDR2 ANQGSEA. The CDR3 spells CSVDSSGGETQYF. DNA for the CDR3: TGCAGCGTTGATTCCTCTGGGGGAGAGACCCAGTACTTC.

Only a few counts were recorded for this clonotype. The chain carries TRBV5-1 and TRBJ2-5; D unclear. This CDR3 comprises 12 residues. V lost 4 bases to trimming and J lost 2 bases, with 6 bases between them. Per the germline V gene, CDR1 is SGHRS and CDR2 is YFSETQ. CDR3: CASSEIQETQYF. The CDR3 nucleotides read TGCGCCAGCAGCGAAATTCAAGAGACCCAGTACTTC.

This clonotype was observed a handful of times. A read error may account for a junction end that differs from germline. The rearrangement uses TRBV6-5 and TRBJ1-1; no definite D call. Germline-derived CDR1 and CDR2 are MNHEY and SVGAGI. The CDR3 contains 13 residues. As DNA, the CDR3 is TGTGCCAGCAGTTACTCGAAGGGCAGGTTAGTGTCCTTT. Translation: CASSYSKGRLVSF.

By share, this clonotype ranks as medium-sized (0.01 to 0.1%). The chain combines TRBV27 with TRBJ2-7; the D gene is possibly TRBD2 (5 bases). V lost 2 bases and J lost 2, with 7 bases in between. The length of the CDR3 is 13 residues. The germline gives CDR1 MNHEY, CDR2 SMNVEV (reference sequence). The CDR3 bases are TGTGCCAGCAGTTTACGGGAAACCTACGAGCAGTACTTC. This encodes CASSLRETYEQYF.

CDR3 protein: CASMSTYTNYGYTF. The CDR3 nucleotides are TGCGCCAGCATGTCAACCTACACTAACTATGGCTACACCTTC. V and J are TRBV5-1 and TRBJ1-2, with no clear D. The V end lost 6 bases, the J end lost 0 bases, and 12 bases lay between the germline ends. Germline V CDR1 and CDR2: SGHRS, YFSETQ. This CDR3 spans 14 amino acids. The whole variable domain, remainder taken from reference TRBV5-1 and TRBJ1-2, is KAGVTQTPRYLIKTRGQQVTLSCSPISGHRSVSWYQQTPGQGLQFLFEYFSETQRNKGNFPGRFSGRQFSNSRSEMNVSTLELGDSALYLCASMSTYTNYGYTFGSGTRLTVV.

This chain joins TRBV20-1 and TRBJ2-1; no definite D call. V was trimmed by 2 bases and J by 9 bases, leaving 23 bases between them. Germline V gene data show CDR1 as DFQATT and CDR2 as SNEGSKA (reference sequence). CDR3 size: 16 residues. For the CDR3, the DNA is TGCAGTGCTAGAATTTGGTCGTCATCTCCGGATACTGAGCAGTTCTTC. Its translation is CSARIWSSSPDTEQFF.

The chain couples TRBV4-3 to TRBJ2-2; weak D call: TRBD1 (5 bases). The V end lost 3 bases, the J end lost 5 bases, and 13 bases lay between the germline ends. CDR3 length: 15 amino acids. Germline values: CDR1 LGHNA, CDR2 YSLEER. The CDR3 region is CASSHGVRGTGELFF. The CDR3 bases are TGCGCCAGCAGCCACGGCGTAAGGGGAACCGGGGAGCTGTTTTTT.

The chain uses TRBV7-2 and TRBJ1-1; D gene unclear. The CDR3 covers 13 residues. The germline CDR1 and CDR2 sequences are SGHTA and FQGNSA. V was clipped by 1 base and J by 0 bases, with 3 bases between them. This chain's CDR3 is CASSLGMNTEAFF. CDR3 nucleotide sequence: TGTGCCAGCAGCTTAGGGATGAACACTGAAGCTTTCTTT. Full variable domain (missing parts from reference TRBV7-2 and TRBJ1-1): GAGVSQSPSNKVTEKGKDVELRCDPISGHTALYWYRQSLGQGLEFLIYFQGNSAPDKSGLPSDRFSAERTGGSVSTLTIQRTQQEDSAVYLCASSLGMNTEAFFGQGTRLTVV.

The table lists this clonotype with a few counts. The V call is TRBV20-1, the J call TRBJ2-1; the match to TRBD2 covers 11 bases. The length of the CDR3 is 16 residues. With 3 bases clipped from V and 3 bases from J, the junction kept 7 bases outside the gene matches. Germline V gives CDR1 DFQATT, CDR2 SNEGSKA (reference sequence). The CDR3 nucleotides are TGCAGTGCTAGGGTCCCTAGCGGGGGGAACTACAATGAGCAGTTCTTC. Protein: CSARVPSGGNYNEQFF.

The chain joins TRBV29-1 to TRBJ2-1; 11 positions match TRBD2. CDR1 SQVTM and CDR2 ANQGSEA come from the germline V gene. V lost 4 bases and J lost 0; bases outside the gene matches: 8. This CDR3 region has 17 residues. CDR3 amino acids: CSVVGASGGSSYNEQFF. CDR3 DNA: TGCAGCGTTGTGGGGGCTAGCGGGGGGTCCTCCTACAATGAGCAGTTCTTC.

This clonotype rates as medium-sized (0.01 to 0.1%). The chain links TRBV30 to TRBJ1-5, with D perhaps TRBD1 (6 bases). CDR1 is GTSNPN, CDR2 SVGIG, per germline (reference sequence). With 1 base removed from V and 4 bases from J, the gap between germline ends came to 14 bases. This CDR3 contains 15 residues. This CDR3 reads CAWSERGGRNQPQHF. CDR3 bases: TGTGCCTGGAGTGAAAGGGGGGGTCGGAATCAGCCCCAGCATTTT.

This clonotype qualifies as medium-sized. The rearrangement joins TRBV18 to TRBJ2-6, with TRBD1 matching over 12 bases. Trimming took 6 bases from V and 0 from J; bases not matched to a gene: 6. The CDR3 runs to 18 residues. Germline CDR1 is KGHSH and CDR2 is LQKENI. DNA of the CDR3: TGTGCCAGCTCGACGGGACAGGGGGCTTTCTCTGGGGCCAACGTCCTGACTTTC. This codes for CASSTGQGAFSGANVLTF. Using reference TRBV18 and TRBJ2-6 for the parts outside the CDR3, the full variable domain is NAGVMQNPRHLVRRRGQEARLRCSPMKGHSHVYWYRQLPEEGLKFMVYLQKENIIDESGMPKERFSAEFPKEGPSILRIQQVVRGDSAAYFCASSTGQGAFSGANVLTFGAGSRLTVL.

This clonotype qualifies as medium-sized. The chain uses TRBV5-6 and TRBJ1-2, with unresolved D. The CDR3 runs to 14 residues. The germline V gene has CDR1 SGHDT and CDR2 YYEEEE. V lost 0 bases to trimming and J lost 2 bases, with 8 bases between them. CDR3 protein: CASSLVGGNYGYTF. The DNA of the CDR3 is TGTGCCAGCAGCTTGGTGGGAGGAAACTATGGCTACACCTTC.

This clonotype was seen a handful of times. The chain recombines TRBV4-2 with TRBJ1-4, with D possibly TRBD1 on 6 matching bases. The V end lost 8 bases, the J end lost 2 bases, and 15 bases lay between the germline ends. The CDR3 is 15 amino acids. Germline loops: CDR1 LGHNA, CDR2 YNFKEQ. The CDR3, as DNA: TGTGCCAGCCAGGACAGTCAATGGACTAATGAAAAACTGTTTTTT. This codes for CASQDSQWTNEKLFF.

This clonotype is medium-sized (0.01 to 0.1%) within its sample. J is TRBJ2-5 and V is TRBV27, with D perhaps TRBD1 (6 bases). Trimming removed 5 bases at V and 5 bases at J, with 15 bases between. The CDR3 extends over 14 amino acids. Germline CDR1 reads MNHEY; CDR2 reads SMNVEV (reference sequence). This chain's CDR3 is CASSLYTGMETQYF. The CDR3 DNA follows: TGTGCCAGCAGTCTATATACAGGGATGGAGACCCAGTACTTC.

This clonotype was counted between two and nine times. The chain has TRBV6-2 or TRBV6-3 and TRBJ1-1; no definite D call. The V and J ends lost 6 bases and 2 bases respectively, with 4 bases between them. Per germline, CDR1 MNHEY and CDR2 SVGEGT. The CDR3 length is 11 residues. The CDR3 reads CASRTNTEAFF. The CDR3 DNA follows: TGTGCCAGCAGGACAAACACTGAAGCTTTCTTT.

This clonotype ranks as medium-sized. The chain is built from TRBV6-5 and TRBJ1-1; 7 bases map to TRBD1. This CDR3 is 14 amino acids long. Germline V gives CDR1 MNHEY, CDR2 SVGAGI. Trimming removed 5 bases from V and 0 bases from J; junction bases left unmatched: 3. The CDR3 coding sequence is TGTGCCAGCAGTCTTGGGACAGTGAACACTGAAGCTTTCTTT. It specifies CASSLGTVNTEAFF.

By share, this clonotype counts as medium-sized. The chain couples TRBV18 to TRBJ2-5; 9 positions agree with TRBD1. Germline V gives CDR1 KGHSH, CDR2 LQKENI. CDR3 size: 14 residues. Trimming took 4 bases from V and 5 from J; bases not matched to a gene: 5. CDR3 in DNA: TGTGCCAGCTCACTTCAACAGGGGGCCGAGACCCAGTACTTC. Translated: CASSLQQGAETQYF.

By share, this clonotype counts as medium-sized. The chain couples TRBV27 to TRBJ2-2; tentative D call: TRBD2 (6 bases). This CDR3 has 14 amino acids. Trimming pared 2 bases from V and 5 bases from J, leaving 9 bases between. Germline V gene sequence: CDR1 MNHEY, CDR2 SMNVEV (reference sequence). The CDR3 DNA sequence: TGTGCCAGCAGTTTAGCGGGGAGAACCGGGGAGCTGTTTTTT. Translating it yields CASSLAGRTGELFF.

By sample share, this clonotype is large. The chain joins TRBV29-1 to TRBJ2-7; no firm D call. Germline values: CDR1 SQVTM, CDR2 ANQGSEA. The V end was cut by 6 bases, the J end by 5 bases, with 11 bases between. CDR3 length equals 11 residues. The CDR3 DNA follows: TGCAGCGTAGGCAGGCTGAACGAGCAGTACTTC. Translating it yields CSVGRLNEQYF.